This entry lists 12 T cell receptor beta chains sequenced from one sample in a study of T cells after yellow fever vaccination. One entry per CDR3 protein, called by TCRdb with MiXCR from the 5' RACE reads. The sample lists some 350,000 distinct CDR3 sequences, roughly 9.4% seen once, with more than 15% in the top ten. Sequences were derived from PBMCs, sampled on the day of the first yellow fever vaccination. These TCRs come from a man younger than 35 who received the YFV17D yellow fever vaccine.

This clonotype was observed many times. This chain links TRBV5-1 with TRBJ1-4, with 7 nucleotides matching TRBD1. V lost 6 bases, J lost 0 bases, and 2 bases stayed unmatched. CDR3 length: 14 residues. Germline values: CDR1 SGHRS, CDR2 YFSETQ. In DNA form, the CDR3 reads TGCGCCAGCAAGGGGGCTGCAACTAATGAAAAACTGTTTTTT. This gives the protein CASKGAATNEKLFF.

This clonotype was found a few times. V is TRBV21-1 and J is TRBJ2-4. TRBV21-1 is recorded as a pseudogene. This CDR3 spans 17 amino acids. The DNA for the CDR3 is TGTGCCAGCAGCAAAGTACCGTCGGTACTAGCCAAAAACATTCAGTACTTC. Translated: CASSKVPSVLAKNIQYF.

The genes are TRBV6-5 and TRBJ1-4; 7 bases map to TRBD1. With V trimmed by 7 bases and J by 3 bases, 14 bases remained unmatched. The CDR3 length is 17 residues. Germline CDR1 MNHEY, CDR2 SVGAGI. This CDR3 reads CASNSGGGAYANEKLFF. The CDR3 DNA follows: TGTGCCAGCAATTCCGGAGGGGGCGCATATGCTAATGAAAAACTGTTTTTT.

The chain uses TRBV6-2 or TRBV6-3 and TRBJ2-1; D is perhaps TRBD2 (6 bases). The CDR3 is made up of 13 amino acids. Deletions cut 7 bases from V and 6 bases from J, with 13 bases between. Germline-derived CDR1 and CDR2 are MNHEY and SVGEGT. CDR3 region: CASTRGGINEQFF. CDR3 bases: TGTGCCAGCACCCGGGGAGGAATCAATGAGCAGTTCTTC.

This clonotype was seen only a few times. This rearrangement joins TRBV30 to TRBJ1-5; weak D call: TRBD1 (5 bases). CDR3 length: 15 amino acids. CDR1 is GTSNPN, CDR2 SVGIG, per germline (reference sequence). V dropped 2 bases and J dropped 4 bases, with 15 bases sitting between them. DNA of the CDR3: TGTGCCTGGAGTTCCGGGACCGGGCGAAATCAGCCCCAGCATTTT. It is translated as CAWSSGTGRNQPQHF.

This clonotype came up a few times. The rearrangement uses TRBV2 and TRBJ2-5; D is possibly TRBD2 (5 bases). Germline CDR1 SNHLY, CDR2 FYNNEI. The CDR3 is made up of 12 amino acids. V shed 8 bases and J shed 2 bases, with 9 bases lying between them. The CDR3 loop reads CASGSLQETQYF. The CDR3 DNA is TGTGCCAGCGGGAGTCTACAAGAGACCCAGTACTTC.

This clonotype was seen a handful of times. This chain joins TRBV5-1 and TRBJ2-5; tentative D call: TRBD2 (5 bases). The CDR3 is 13 residues long. The germline V gene encodes CDR1 SGHRS and CDR2 YFSETQ. The V and J ends lost 3 bases and 4 bases respectively, with 10 bases between them. CDR3 bases: TGCGCCAGCAGCTCAGAGGGAGTAGAGACCCAGTACTTC. Translation: CASSSEGVETQYF.

The chain uses TRBV7-9 and TRBJ2-5, with TRBD2 identical over 7 bases. The CDR3 contains 16 residues. The trim removed 3 bases at V and 5 bases at J, leaving 12 bases unmatched. Looked up from germline, CDR1 is SEHNR and CDR2 is FQNEAQ (reference sequence). The CDR3: CASSLGLADLRETQYF. CDR3 DNA sequence: TGTGCCAGCAGCTTGGGGCTAGCGGACCTCCGGGAGACCCAGTACTTC.

CDR3 bases: TGTGCCAGTAGTCCAGCCCTTGGCCGCGAGCAGTACGTC. Residues: CASSPALGREQYV. The chain employs TRBV19 and TRBJ2-7; D unresolved. Trimming took 5 bases from V and 6 from J, leaving 14 bases between them. The V gene's germline CDR1 is LNHDA and CDR2 SQIVND (reference sequence). The CDR3 loop spans 13 amino acids.

The sample holds a few counts of this clonotype. The rearrangement uses TRBV3-1 and TRBJ1-5; D uncertain. Trimming took off 0 bases at V and 12 bases at J, with 12 bases between the two ends. Germline CDR1 LGHDT, CDR2 YNNKEL (reference sequence). The CDR3 runs to 13 residues. The CDR3 is CASSQDLVSDQHF. The CDR3 DNA follows: TGTGCCAGCAGCCAAGATCTGGTATCGGACCAGCATTTT.

This clonotype was seen only a few times. V usage is TRBV20-1 and J usage is TRBJ1-1; D not certain. The CDR3 totals 13 residues. Looked up from germline, CDR1 is DFQATT and CDR2 is SNEGSKA (reference sequence). V was pared by 2 bases and J by 0 bases, with 7 bases between. In nucleotides, the CDR3 is TGCAGTGCTAGACCCCGAATGAACACTGAAGCTTTCTTT. Residues: CSARPRMNTEAFF.

The table lists this clonotype with many counts. The V call is TRBV2, the J call TRBJ2-3; the D is unclear. The length of the CDR3 is 15 residues. CDR1 and CDR2 (germline): SNHLY, FYNNEI. Trimming stripped 5 bases from V and 2 bases from J, with 14 bases between. DNA of the CDR3: TGTGCCAGCAGTACGGAAACTCCCCTCACAGATACGCAGTATTTT. Amino acid sequence: CASSTETPLTDTQYF.